These T cell receptor beta chains were read from a single sample in a study of blood T cell repertoires in COVID-19. Data came from immunoSEQ multiplex PCR; TCRdb stores just in-frame clones and leaves some out. The sample carries 260,000 or so clones, 70% to 90% recorded once. The sample was PBMCs or T cells enriched from blood (not recorded which). Receptors were obtained from a woman between 40 and 50 years old with acute COVID-19. CDR3s include the opening cysteine and the closing phenylalanine or tryptophan. A D gene is named only where the DNA matches it firmly. Rows may omit the clone size; those that give it use once, few, many or a size class.

J,V,size,D,CDR3,DNA
TRBJ1-5,TRBV7-9,.,TRBD1,CASSPQGAGNQPQHF,TGTGCCAGCAGCCCTCAGGGGGCTGGCAATCAGCCCCAGCATTTT
TRBJ2-5,TRBV11-2,.,TRBD2,CASSLFRTSGGGQETQYF,TGTGCCAGCAGCTTATTTAGGACTAGCGGAGGGGGCCAAGAGACCCAGTACTTC
TRBJ2-7,TRBV27,.,.,CASSFGRGLAAGRYEQYF,TGTGCCAGCAGTTTCGGCAGGGGGCTAGCGGCCGGACGTTACGAGCAGTACTTC
TRBJ1-5,TRBV6-2/TRBV6-3,.,.,CASSHDIPSNQPQHF,TGTGCCAGCAGCCACGACATCCCTTCCAATCAGCCCCAGCATTTT
TRBJ1-2,TRBV9,.,TRBD1,CASSVGAGGLYGYTF,TGTGCCAGCAGCGTGGGGGCAGGGGGCCTATATGGCTACACCTTC
TRBJ2-2,TRBV18,.,TRBD1,CASSLWTGGHTGELFF,TGTGCCAGCTCACTTTGGACAGGGGGCCACACCGGGGAGCTGTTTTTT
TRBJ1-4,TRBV28,.,.,CASSRRPLREKLFF,TGTGCCAGCAGTCGGAGACCGCTCCGCGAAAAACTGTTTTTT
TRBJ1-1,TRBV19,.,TRBD1,CASSTWGQGRSHEAFF,TGTGCCAGTAGCACCTGGGGACAGGGGCGAAGTCATGAAGCTTTCTTT
TRBJ2-1,TRBV3-1/TRBV3-2,.,TRBD1,CASSLLTGNEQFF,TGTGCCAGCAGCCTCTTGACAGGGAACGAGCAGTTCTTC
TRBJ2-7,TRBV5-6,.,TRBD2,CASSYSGSIGWQYF,TGTGCCAGCAGCTATAGCGGGAGTATTGGTTGGCAGTACTTC
TRBJ1-6,TRBV4-1,few,.,CASRHGRESSYNSPLHF,TGCGCCAGCAGACATGGACGGGAGAGCTCCTATAATTCACCCCTCCACTTT
TRBJ1-6,TRBV21-1,.,.,CASSKRLSQGKGDSPLHF,TGTGCCAGCAGCAAGAGGCTTTCTCAGGGGAAGGGGGATTCACCCCTCCACTTT
TRBJ2-1,TRBV3-1/TRBV3-2,.,.,CASSQGPRGEQFF,TGTGCCAGCAGCCAAGGTCCCCGGGGTGAGCAGTTCTTC